This T cell receptor beta chain was obtained from a study of human T cells and chemical hapten exposure. Background on the study: Upper inner arm skin measuring roughly 2 cm by roughly 2 cm received 2% DPC for sensitization.

This clonotype was seen at least ten times. The CDR3 is 19 amino acids. V was shortened by 2 bases and J by 0 bases, with 18 bases between the two germline ends. The germline V gene has CDR1 SGHRS and CDR2 YFSETQ. Per the authors' pipeline: A per-sample median of around 100,000 TCRs was observed, with a range of about 20,000 to 750,000. TCRdb re-called the RACE reads with MiXCR, one entry per CDR3 protein. TCRdb, rather than the study authors, made the V and J calls. The repertoire includes some 340,000 distinct CDR3 sequences, roughly 6.9% of them detected once, and around 8.2% sits in the top ten. Time point indicated: patch test 1, 2 weeks after DPC sensitization. Noted treatment: therapeutic diphenylcyclopropenone sensitization with weekly scalp DPC. Blood sampling preceded each patch test application.

This chain joins TRBV5-1 and TRBJ2-6; D is perhaps TRBD1 (6 bases). This clonotype was sampled from a woman younger than 30 with alopecia areata. Some clones in this sample may be carry-over from other donors' samples. The sequences come from whole blood, collected in connection with sensitization to the hapten diphenylcyclopropenone (DPC). CDR3 loop: CASSLKPGQFVSGANVLTF. The DNA for the CDR3 is TGCGCCAGCAGCTTAAAACCGGGACAATTCGTCTCTGGGGCCAACGTCCTGACTTTC.